Below, 4 T cell receptor beta chains from the same sample are listed, as sequenced in a study of human T cells and chemical hapten exposure. TCRdb called the RACE reads again in MiXCR, with one record for every CDR3 protein. Of about 40,000 distinct CDR3 sequences listed, about 3% were seen once; the top ten hold roughly 7.3%. Regarding time point: patch test 2, 6 weeks after DPC sensitization. The treatment here: therapeutic diphenylcyclopropenone sensitization with weekly scalp DPC. The sequencing here drew on whole blood, taken in connection with sensitization to the hapten diphenylcyclopropenone (DPC). Receptor source: a man aged 40-49 years with alopecia areata. Some clones in this sample may be carry-over from other donors' samples.

There are many counts of this clonotype. The gene calls are TRBV28 and TRBJ2-7; maybe TRBD2 (7 bases). This CDR3 is 15 amino acids long. Germline lookup yields CDR1 MDHEN and CDR2 SYDVKM. Trimming pared 2 bases from V and 9 bases from J, leaving 20 bases between. The CDR3 sequence is CASSLRGTRGAAQYF. The CDR3 DNA is TGTGCCAGCAGTTTAAGGGGGACACGGGGGGCAGCGCAGTACTTC.

The table lists this clonotype with many counts. The rearrangement joins TRBV7-2 to TRBJ2-1; D not certain. V lost 5 bases to trimming and J lost 10 bases, with 15 bases between them. The CDR3 length is 13 residues. The germline gives CDR1 SGHTA, CDR2 FQGNSA. CDR3 sequence: CASSAFRPTEQFF. CDR3 nucleotide sequence: TGTGCCAGCAGCGCGTTTCGCCCGACAGAGCAGTTCTTC.

The table lists this clonotype with many counts. The chain uses TRBV20-1 and TRBJ2-7, with 7 bases aligning to TRBD2. The CDR3 runs 14 residues. Germline V gene sequence: CDR1 DFQATT, CDR2 SNEGSKA (reference sequence). V gave up 1 base and J gave up 2 bases; unmatched junction bases: 5. This CDR3 is CSARAASGTYEQYF. The CDR3 DNA reads as TGCAGTGCTAGAGCCGCTAGCGGAACCTACGAGCAGTACTTC.

The J gene is TRBJ1-4, the V gene TRBV6-6, with TRBD1 matching over 7 bases. CDR1 and CDR2 from the germline V gene are MNHNY and SVGAGI (reference sequence). CDR3 length: 15 amino acids. The ends lost 8 bases at V and 3 bases at J; junction bases unmatched: 9. The DNA for the CDR3 is TGTGCCAGCCACTGGAGACAGGGCCCTAATGAAAAACTGTTTTTT. It specifies CASHWRQGPNEKLFF.